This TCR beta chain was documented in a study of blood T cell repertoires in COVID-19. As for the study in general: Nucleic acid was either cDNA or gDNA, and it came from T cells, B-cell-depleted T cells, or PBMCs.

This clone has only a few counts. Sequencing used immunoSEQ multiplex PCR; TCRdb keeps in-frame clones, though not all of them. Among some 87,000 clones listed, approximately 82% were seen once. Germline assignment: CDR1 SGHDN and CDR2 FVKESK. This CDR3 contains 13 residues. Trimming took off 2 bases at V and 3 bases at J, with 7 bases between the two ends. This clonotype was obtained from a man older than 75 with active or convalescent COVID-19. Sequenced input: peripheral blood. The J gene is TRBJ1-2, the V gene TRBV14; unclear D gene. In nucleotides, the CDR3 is TGTGCCAGCAGCCAAAATAATTACTATGGCTACACCTTC. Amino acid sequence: CASSQNNYYGYTF.